These T cell receptor beta chains were read from a single sample in a study of cytomegalovirus exposure and HLA in healthy donors. Data came from immunoSEQ multiplex PCR; TCRdb stores just in-frame clones and leaves some out. The sample has roughly 250,000 clones, around 89% seen once. The sample consisted of PBMCs. The receptors were gathered from a woman between 18 and 30 years old in good health and CMV-seronegative. The CDR3 runs from the conserved cysteine through the conserved F or W. Fields, in order: J gene, V gene, clone size, D gene, CDR3 DNA, CDR3 protein. D genes are given only for firm matches. Rows may omit the clone size; those that give it use once, few, many or a size class.

j_gene: TRBJ1-5
v_gene: TRBV28
abundance: .
d_gene: .
CDR3nt: TGTGCCAGCAGTCCTCAGGGGCAGGGAGATTATAGCAATCAGCCCCAGCATTTT
CDR3aa: CASSPQGQGDYSNQPQHF

j_gene: TRBJ2-3
v_gene: TRBV5-8
abundance: .
d_gene: .
CDR3nt: TGTGCCAGCAGCTTCTACGGGGAGTCAGATACGCAGTATTTT
CDR3aa: CASSFYGESDTQYF

j_gene: TRBJ2-3
v_gene: TRBV7-8
abundance: once
d_gene: TRBD2
CDR3nt: TGTGCCAGCAGCTTAGCGAAGTCGGCTAGCGGGGACGGGGATACGCAGTATTTT
CDR3aa: CASSLAKSASGDGDTQYF

j_gene: TRBJ1-4
v_gene: TRBV27
abundance: .
d_gene: TRBD1
CDR3nt: TGTGCCAGCAGTGACCACCCGACAGGGACAAGCAAACTGTTTTTT
CDR3aa: CASSDHPTGTSKLFF

j_gene: TRBJ1-2
v_gene: TRBV6-5
abundance: .
d_gene: .
CDR3nt: TGTGCCAGCAGTTCATCGGGAGGCTATGGCTACACCTTC
CDR3aa: CASSSSGGYGYTF

j_gene: TRBJ1-1
v_gene: TRBV7-9
abundance: .
d_gene: TRBD1
CDR3nt: TGTGCCAGCAGCCTAACTTCCAGGGGGTTAGAAGCTTTCTTT
CDR3aa: CASSLTSRGLEAFF

j_gene: TRBJ1-2
v_gene: TRBV5-1
abundance: .
d_gene: .
CDR3nt: TGCGCCAGCAGCTTGAGCGAGTACTATGGCTACACCTTC
CDR3aa: CASSLSEYYGYTF

j_gene: TRBJ2-7
v_gene: TRBV6-1
abundance: .
d_gene: TRBD1
CDR3nt: TGTGCCAGCAGAACCGGACAGGGGGACGAGCAGTACTTC
CDR3aa: CASRTGQGDEQYF

j_gene: TRBJ2-1
v_gene: TRBV28
abundance: .
d_gene: .
CDR3nt: TGTGCCAGCAGTGGCGGGGGCCTTTACAATGAGCAGTTCTTC
CDR3aa: CASSGGGLYNEQFF

j_gene: TRBJ2-7
v_gene: TRBV7-9
abundance: few
d_gene: TRBD1
CDR3nt: TGTGCCAGCAGCCCCCCCTTGGGGACAGGGCTAAGGGAGCAGTACTTC
CDR3aa: CASSPPLGTGLREQYF

j_gene: TRBJ2-5
v_gene: TRBV5-1
abundance: .
d_gene: .
CDR3nt: TGCGCCACCGGACTAAGACGGGACAGTAAAGAGACCCAGTACTTC
CDR3aa: CATGLRRDSKETQYF

j_gene: TRBJ1-1
v_gene: TRBV6-5
abundance: .
d_gene: .
CDR3nt: TGTGCCAGCAGTTACTCGAGAAGCGGAGGCACTGAAGCTTTCTTT
CDR3aa: CASSYSRSGGTEAFF

j_gene: TRBJ2-2
v_gene: TRBV4-3
abundance: .
d_gene: TRBD1
CDR3nt: TGCGCCAGCAGCCATCCACAAGAAGGACAGGGGAACACCGGGGAGCTGTTTTTT
CDR3aa: CASSHPQEGQGNTGELFF

j_gene: TRBJ1-2
v_gene: TRBV7-9
abundance: .
d_gene: .
CDR3nt: TGTGCCAGCAGCCCATCCGGGGTAGAGGGCTACACCTTC
CDR3aa: CASSPSGVEGYTF

j_gene: TRBJ1-6
v_gene: TRBV30
abundance: .
d_gene: TRBD1
CDR3nt: TGTGCCTGGAGCGACAGGGGGAATTCACCCCTCCACTTT
CDR3aa: CAWSDRGNSPLHF

j_gene: TRBJ2-3
v_gene: TRBV6-1
abundance: .
d_gene: .
CDR3nt: TGTGCCAGCAGTCTACTAGAGGCGCAGTATTTT
CDR3aa: CASSLLEAQYF

j_gene: TRBJ1-1
v_gene: TRBV9
abundance: .
d_gene: .
CDR3nt: TGTGCCAGCAGCGCCCAGAACACTGAAGCTTTCTTT
CDR3aa: CASSAQNTEAFF

j_gene: TRBJ1-6
v_gene: TRBV11-2
abundance: once
d_gene: TRBD1
CDR3nt: TGTGCCAGCAGCCCACAGGGGGCGTTACGTTCACCCCTCCACTTT
CDR3aa: CASSPQGALRSPLHF

j_gene: TRBJ2-1
v_gene: TRBV25-1
abundance: .
d_gene: .
CDR3nt: TGTGCCAGCAGTGTGACAGTTAGCTCCTACAATGAGCAGTTCTTC
CDR3aa: CASSVTVSSYNEQFF

j_gene: TRBJ2-2
v_gene: TRBV18
abundance: .
d_gene: .
CDR3nt: TGTGCCAGCTCACCAGGACAGATCACCGGGGAGCTGTTTTTT
CDR3aa: CASSPGQITGELFF

j_gene: TRBJ2-5
v_gene: TRBV18
abundance: .
d_gene: .
CDR3nt: TGTGCCAGCTCACCGGGAGGGGGAGCAGAGACCCAGTACTTC
CDR3aa: CASSPGGGAETQYF

j_gene: TRBJ1-1
v_gene: TRBV28
abundance: few
d_gene: .
CDR3nt: TGTGCCACACAACGGCAGGAACCTGAAGCTTTCTTT
CDR3aa: CATQRQEPEAFF

j_gene: TRBJ2-5
v_gene: TRBV15
abundance: .
d_gene: .
CDR3nt: TGTGCCACCAGCGTCCCCCAGTTTTGGGAGACCCAGTACTTC
CDR3aa: CATSVPQFWETQYF

j_gene: TRBJ2-7
v_gene: TRBV7-9
abundance: .
d_gene: .
CDR3nt: TGTGCCAGCAGCGGCAGGGGGGACAGAATCCACTCCTACGAGCAGTACTTC
CDR3aa: CASSGRGDRIHSYEQYF

j_gene: TRBJ2-3
v_gene: TRBV10-3
abundance: .
d_gene: TRBD2
CDR3nt: TGTGCCATCAGTGGGGCGGAGCGGGGGCCTTCAGATACGCAGTATTTT
CDR3aa: CAISGAERGPSDTQYF

j_gene: TRBJ1-4
v_gene: TRBV28
abundance: few
d_gene: .
CDR3nt: TGTGCCAGCAGTCCCCCCCGCGGAAAACTGTTTTTT
CDR3aa: CASSPPRGKLFF

j_gene: TRBJ1-4
v_gene: TRBV5-5
abundance: .
d_gene: TRBD1
CDR3nt: TGTGCCAGCAGCACGGGACAGGGGGTCGGGAAACTGTTTTTT
CDR3aa: CASSTGQGVGKLFF

j_gene: TRBJ2-7
v_gene: TRBV9
abundance: .
d_gene: TRBD1
CDR3nt: TGTGCCAGCAGCGTGGATCCGGGACAGGGGGCTTACGAGCAGTACTTC
CDR3aa: CASSVDPGQGAYEQYF

j_gene: TRBJ1-5
v_gene: TRBV7-2
abundance: few
d_gene: TRBD1
CDR3nt: TGTGCCAGCAGCTTAGCCGGGACAGGGATTCAGCCCCAGCATTTT
CDR3aa: CASSLAGTGIQPQHF

j_gene: TRBJ2-3
v_gene: TRBV2
abundance: once
d_gene: .
CDR3nt: TGTGCCAGCAGTGAGTCCACAGGGCGCACAGATACGCAGTATTTT
CDR3aa: CASSESTGRTDTQYF

j_gene: TRBJ2-5
v_gene: TRBV7-2
abundance: .
d_gene: TRBD2
CDR3nt: TGTGCCAGCAGCTCGCTGACTAGCGGGGGTGGAGAGACCCAGTACTTC
CDR3aa: CASSSLTSGGGETQYF